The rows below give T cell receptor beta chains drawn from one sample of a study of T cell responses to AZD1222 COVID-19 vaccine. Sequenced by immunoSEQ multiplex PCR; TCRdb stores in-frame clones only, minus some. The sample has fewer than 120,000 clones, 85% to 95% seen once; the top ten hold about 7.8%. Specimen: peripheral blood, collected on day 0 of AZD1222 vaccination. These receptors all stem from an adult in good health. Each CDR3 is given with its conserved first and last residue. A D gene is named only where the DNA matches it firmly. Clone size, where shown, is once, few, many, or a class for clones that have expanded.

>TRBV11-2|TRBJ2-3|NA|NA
TGTGCCAGCAGCTTAGCGTCGCAGGGCACAGATACGCAGTATTTT
CASSLASQGTDTQYF
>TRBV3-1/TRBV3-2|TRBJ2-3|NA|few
TGTGCCAGCAGCCAAGAGTCGCGTAATACGCAGTATTTT
CASSQESRNTQYF
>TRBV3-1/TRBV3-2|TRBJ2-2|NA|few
TGTGCCAGCAGCCAGGGGTCCGGGGAGCTGTTTTTT
CASSQGSGELFF
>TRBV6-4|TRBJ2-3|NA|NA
TGTGCCAGCAGTGACTCTCGCAGCCCCGTGAATACGCAGTATTTT
CASSDSRSPVNTQYF
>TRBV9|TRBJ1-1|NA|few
TGTGCCAGCAGCGCAGACAGGCCGGAAGCTTTCTTT
CASSADRPEAFF
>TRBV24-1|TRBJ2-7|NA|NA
TGTGCCACCAGGGACGGGAGCTCCTACGAGCAGTACTTC
CATRDGSSYEQYF
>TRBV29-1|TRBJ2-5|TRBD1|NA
TGCAGCGTGGTAGGGGGCGAGGGGACCCAGTACTTC
CSVVGGEGTQYF
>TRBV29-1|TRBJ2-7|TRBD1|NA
TGCAGCGTTGCAGAACAGGGGCGAACCTACGAGCAGTACTTC
CSVAEQGRTYEQYF
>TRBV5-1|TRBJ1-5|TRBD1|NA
TGCGCCAGCAGCCTGGACAGGGATTATAGCAATCAGCCCCAGCATTTT
CASSLDRDYSNQPQHF
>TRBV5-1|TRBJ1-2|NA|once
TGCGCCAGCAGCTCAGGGGAGTCCCTAGATTATGGCTACACCTTC
CASSSGESLDYGYTF
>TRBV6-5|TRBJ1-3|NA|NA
TGTGCCGCACGAGCAACTGGAAACACCATATATTTT
CAARATGNTIYF
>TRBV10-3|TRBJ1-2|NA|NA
TGTGCCATCAGTCCCCAGTCCGCTAACTATGGCTACACCTTC
CAISPQSANYGYTF
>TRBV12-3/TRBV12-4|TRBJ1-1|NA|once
TGTGCCAGCAGTTTAGGTACGAACACTGAAGCTTTCTTT
CASSLGTNTEAFF
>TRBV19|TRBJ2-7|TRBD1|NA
TGTGCCAGTAGTATCCAGGGGCAGGGGGCCTACGAGCAGTACTTC
CASSIQGQGAYEQYF
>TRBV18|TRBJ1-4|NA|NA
TGTGCCAGCTCACCAAGACGAGTGGGAACTAATGAAAAACTGTTTTTT
CASSPRRVGTNEKLFF
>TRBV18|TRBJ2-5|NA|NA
TGTGCCAGCTCACCAAGGGACGAGACCCAGTACTTC
CASSPRDETQYF
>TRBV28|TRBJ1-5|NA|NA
TGTGCCAGCAGTTCTTGGGGATCCCAGCCCCAGCATTTT
CASSSWGSQPQHF
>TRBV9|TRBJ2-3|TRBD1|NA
TGTGCCAGCAGCTTTCGGACAGGGGCGGATACGCAGTATTTT
CASSFRTGADTQYF
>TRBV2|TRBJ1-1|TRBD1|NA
TGTGCCAGCAGTACGGGACAGATGAACACTGAAGCTTTCTTT
CASSTGQMNTEAFF
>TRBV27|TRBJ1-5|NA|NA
TGTGCCAGCAGTTTCAGAGCGGCGTGGGAGCCCCAGCATTTT
CASSFRAAWEPQHF
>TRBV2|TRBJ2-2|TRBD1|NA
TGTGCCAGCGGACAGGATTCTGGCGGGGAGCTGTTTTTT
CASGQDSGGELFF
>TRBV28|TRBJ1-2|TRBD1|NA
TGTGCCAGCAGTTTAAAGACAGGGAGGGGAGGCTACACCTTC
CASSLKTGRGGYTF
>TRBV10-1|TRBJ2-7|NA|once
TGCGCCAGCAGTGAATCCCACGAGCAGTACTTC
CASSESHEQYF
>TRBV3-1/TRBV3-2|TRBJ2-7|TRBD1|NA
TGTGCCAGCAGCCGCGGACAGGCGCCCATGCAGTACTTC
CASSRGQAPMQYF
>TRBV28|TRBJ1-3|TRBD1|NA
TGTGCCAGCAGTCCCGGACAGGGAAGGTCTGGAAACACCATATATTTT
CASSPGQGRSGNTIYF
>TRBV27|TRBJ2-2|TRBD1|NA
TGTGCCAGCAGTTTCCTTGGGACAGGGGTTGGTACCGGGGAGCTGTTTTTT
CASSFLGTGVGTGELFF
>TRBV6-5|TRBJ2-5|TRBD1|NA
TGTGCCAGCAGTATACAGGGGACGGAGACCCAGTACTTC
CASSIQGTETQYF
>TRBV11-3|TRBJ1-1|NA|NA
TGTGCCAGCAGCTTAATCATAGGGCGGACGGCTGAAGCTTTCTTT
CASSLIIGRTAEAFF
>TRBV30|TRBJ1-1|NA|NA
TGTGCCTGGAGTGCCGAGGTTGAAGCTTTCTTT
CAWSAEVEAFF
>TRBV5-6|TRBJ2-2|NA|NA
TGTGCCAGCAGCCCGACAGGAGGCGGGGAGCTGTTTTTT
CASSPTGGGELFF
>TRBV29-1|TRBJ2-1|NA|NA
TGCAGCGTTGGAGGAGGACGACGAGATCCCTACAATGAGCAGTTCTTC
CSVGGGRRDPYNEQFF
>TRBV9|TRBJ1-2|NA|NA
TGTGCCAGCAGCGTAGGGCAGGGTACTAACTATGGCTACACCTTC
CASSVGQGTNYGYTF
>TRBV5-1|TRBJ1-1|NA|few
TGCGCCAGCAGCTTTAATACGGGGAACGGGAACACTGAAGCTTTCTTT
CASSFNTGNGNTEAFF
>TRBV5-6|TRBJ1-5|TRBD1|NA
TGTGCCAGCAGCTTGGGAACAGGGGCAAAGGTTCAGCCCCAGCATTTT
CASSLGTGAKVQPQHF
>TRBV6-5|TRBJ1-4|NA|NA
TGTGCCAGCATGATCGGGATGGGTAATGAAAAACTGTTTTTT
CASMIGMGNEKLFF
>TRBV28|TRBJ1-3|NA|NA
TGTGCCAGCACCTACTCTGGAAACACCATATATTTT
CASTYSGNTIYF
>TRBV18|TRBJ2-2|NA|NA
TGTGCCAGCTCACCACAGGTCGGAAAAGGCACCGGGGAGCTGTTTTTT
CASSPQVGKGTGELFF
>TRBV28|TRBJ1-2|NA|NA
TGTGCCAGCAGGCAGGGTAATGGGGGCTACACCTTC
CASRQGNGGYTF
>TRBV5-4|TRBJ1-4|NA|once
TGTGCCAGCAGCTTGGCCGGGGGTTCTAATGAAAAACTGTTTTTT
CASSLAGGSNEKLFF
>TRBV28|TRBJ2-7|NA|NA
TGTGCCAGCAGTTTGAGGGTGTACGAGCAGTACTTC
CASSLRVYEQYF
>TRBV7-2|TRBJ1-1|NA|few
TGTGCCAGCAGCATCCAGGTGAACACTGAAGCTTTCTTT
CASSIQVNTEAFF
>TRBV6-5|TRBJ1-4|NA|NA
TGTGCCAGCAGCGACAGATCAGATGAAAAACTGTTTTTT
CASSDRSDEKLFF
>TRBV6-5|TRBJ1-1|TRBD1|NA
TGTGCCAGCAGAATGACAGGGCTCGGTAACACTGAAGCTTTCTTT
CASRMTGLGNTEAFF
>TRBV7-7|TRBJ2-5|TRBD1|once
TGTGCCAGCAGCTCTTGGCCGGGACAGGGACGGGAGACCCAGTACTTC
CASSSWPGQGRETQYF
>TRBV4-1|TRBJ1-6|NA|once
TGCGCCAGCAGCCAAGAAAGGTATAATTCACCCCTCCACTTT
CASSQERYNSPLHF
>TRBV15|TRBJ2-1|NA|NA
TGTGCCACCAGCAGAGATCTGGGGAGGTACAATGAGCAGTTCTTC
CATSRDLGRYNEQFF
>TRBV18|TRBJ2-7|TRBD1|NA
TGTGCCAGCTCACGACCGGGACAGGGGTCCTACGAGCAGTACTTC
CASSRPGQGSYEQYF
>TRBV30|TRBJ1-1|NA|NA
TGTGCCTGGAGACGGGGAATGGGCACTGAAGCTTTCTTT
CAWRRGMGTEAFF
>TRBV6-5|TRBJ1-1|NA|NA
TGTGCCAGCAGTTACGAGCGGAGGGCGGAAGCTTTCTTT
CASSYERRAEAFF
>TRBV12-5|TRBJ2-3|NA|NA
TGTGCTAGTGGCCTCGGGACATCCTACACAGATACGCAGTATTTT
CASGLGTSYTDTQYF
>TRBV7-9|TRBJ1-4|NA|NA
TGTGCCAGCGGGGGGCCGCTGGGGCTGGGTGAAAAACTGTTTTTT
CASGGPLGLGEKLFF
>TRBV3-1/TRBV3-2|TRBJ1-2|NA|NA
TGTGCCAGCACCCGTCAGGGAGGACGTGGCTACACCTTC
CASTRQGGRGYTF
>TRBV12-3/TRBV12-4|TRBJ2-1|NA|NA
TGTGCCAGCAGCCCAGGGGGGGCGCAGTTCTTC
CASSPGGAQFF
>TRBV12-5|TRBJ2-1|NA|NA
TGTGCTAGCCGAGACGAGGGATACGGTGAGCAGTTCTTC
CASRDEGYGEQFF
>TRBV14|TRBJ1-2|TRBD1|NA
TGTGCCAGCAGGGGAACAGGGGTCGGCTATGGCTACACCTTC
CASRGTGVGYGYTF